This T cell receptor beta chain was identified in a study of blood T cell repertoires in COVID-19. Study as a whole: The United States, Italy and Spain supplied acute and convalescent COVID-19 samples. T cells, B-cell-depleted T cells, or PBMCs provided the cDNA or gDNA that served as material.

Original analysis: Nucleated cell counts were estimated from reference gene primer amplification. Produced via immunoSEQ multiplex PCR; TCRdb's table is partial and in-frame only. That table is the source of V, J and clone size, and D and trimming were worked out from the DNA. The repertoire holds more than 150,000 clones, with more than 75% as singletons. Trimming left V 0 bases short and J 7 bases short, with 13 bases between. CDR3 size: 15 residues. Germline V lookup: CDR1 MNHNS, CDR2 SASEGT. Sequenced material: peripheral blood. The chain employs TRBV6-1 and TRBJ1-5; a weak D match, TRBD1 (6 bases). This receptor was identified in a man aged 40-49 years with active or convalescent COVID-19. This chain's CDR3 is CASSEASQGWQPQHF. CDR3 DNA: TGTGCCAGCAGTGAAGCGTCACAGGGATGGCAGCCCCAGCATTTT.